These T cell receptor beta chains were read from a single sample in a study of shared clonotypes between healthy human individuals. Assay used: immunoSEQ multiplex PCR; TCRdb lists only in-frame clones, some missing. Counted here are about 2.1 million clones, 93% occurring once; the ten biggest clones make up less than 2%. What was sequenced was naive CD8+ T cells from PBMCs. The receptors shown here come from a man in his late teens or twenties in good health. Some clones in this sample may be carry-over from other donors' samples. CDR3s include the opening cysteine and the closing phenylalanine or tryptophan. The order of the fields is V gene, J gene, D gene, CDR3 length, clone size, CDR3 protein, CDR3 DNA. D genes are given only for firm matches. Where a row states a size, it is once, few, many or the class of an expanded clone; other rows omit it.

TRBV9,TRBJ1-1,NA,15,NA,CASSVATRKNTEAFF,TGTGCCAGCAGCGTAGCTACGAGGAAGAACACTGAAGCTTTCTTT
TRBV6-5,TRBJ1-5,NA,13,few,CASSPNSNQPQHF,TGTGCCAGCAGCCCCAATAGCAATCAGCCCCAGCATTTT
TRBV4-1,TRBJ1-2,NA,14,NA,CASSQITGNYGYTF,TGCGCCAGCAGCCAAATTACAGGGAACTATGGCTACACCTTC
TRBV13,TRBJ2-5,TRBD2,14,NA,CASSLVLAKETQYF,TGTGCCAGCAGCTTAGTACTAGCGAAGGAGACCCAGTACTTC
TRBV5-4,TRBJ2-7,TRBD1,14,NA,CASSLGQGYYEQYF,TGTGCCAGCAGCCTGGGACAGGGGTATTACGAGCAGTACTTC
TRBV4-3,TRBJ2-6,NA,16,NA,CASSQTLDSGANVLTF,TGCGCCAGCAGCCAAACTCTGGACTCTGGGGCCAACGTCCTGACTTTC
TRBV27,TRBJ1-2,NA,14,NA,CASSLQGTNYGYTF,TGTGCCAGCAGTTTACAGGGTACTAACTATGGCTACACCTTC
TRBV9,TRBJ2-7,TRBD2,15,NA,CASSVEAGGSYEQYF,TGTGCCAGCAGCGTAGAAGCGGGAGGTTCCTACGAGCAGTACTTC
TRBV28,TRBJ2-3,NA,17,NA,CASTRRRSETSTDTQYF,TGTGCCAGCACCCGCAGGCGGAGCGAGACTAGCACAGATACGCAGTATTTT
TRBV5-5,TRBJ2-1,NA,12,once,CASSLAVNEQFF,TGTGCCAGCAGCTTGGCAGTTAATGAGCAGTTCTTC
TRBV2,TRBJ1-3,NA,13,NA,CASSEETGNTIYF,TGTGCCAGCAGTGAAGAGACCGGGAACACCATATATTTT
TRBV5-6,TRBJ2-7,NA,14,NA,CASSLGQKDYEQYF,TGTGCCAGCAGCTTGGGCCAGAAAGACTACGAGCAGTACTTC
TRBV7-6,TRBJ2-3,TRBD1,17,once,CASSLDSRTGLTDTQYF,TGTGCCAGCAGCTTAGACTCGAGGACAGGGCTCACAGATACGCAGTATTTT
TRBV27,TRBJ2-1,NA,15,NA,CASSMPGRSYNEQFF,TGTGCCAGCAGTATGCCCGGCCGGTCCTACAATGAGCAGTTCTTC
TRBV7-9,TRBJ2-5,TRBD2,16,NA,CASSPTLAGVLETQYF,TGTGCCAGCAGCCCAACACTAGCGGGAGTGCTTGAGACCCAGTACTTC
TRBV4-2,TRBJ2-4,NA,13,NA,CASSQDRRDIQYF,TGTGCCAGCAGCCAAGATCGACGGGACATTCAGTACTTC
TRBV29-1,TRBJ1-2,TRBD1,12,NA,CSVVTGGRGYTF,TGCAGCGTCGTTACAGGGGGCCGGGGCTACACCTTC
TRBV9,TRBJ1-2,NA,15,NA,CASSVAGTEDGGYTF,TGTGCCAGCAGCGTAGCTGGGACCGAGGATGGTGGCTACACCTTC
TRBV5-6,TRBJ1-5,NA,15,NA,CASSLVRSGNQPQHF,TGTGCCAGCAGCTTGGTCCGCTCTGGCAATCAGCCCCAGCATTTT
TRBV5-1,TRBJ2-7,NA,12,NA,CASSSKTYEQYF,TGCGCCAGCAGCTCAAAAACCTACGAGCAGTACTTC